Sequencing of this T cell receptor (beta chain) was carried out in a study of T-cell reconstitution after alpha-beta-depleted transplantation in children. From germline, CDR1 is SEHNR and CDR2 FQNEAQ (reference sequence). This CDR3 spans 17 amino acids. Trimming cost V 4 bases and J 2 bases; bases outside gene matches: 10. This clonotype has a count of ten or more. For TCRbeta, the library was prepared with unique molecular identifiers. One entry per CDR3 protein, called by TCRdb with MiXCR from the PCR reads. The table includes 450,000 to 600,000 distinct CDR3 sequences, roughly a tenth detected once.

Sequencing used PBMCs, obtained before TCRalphabeta/CD19-depleted stem cell transplant. This receptor was obtained from a child aged 2 to 10 with inherited bone marrow failure, due to receive a stem cell transplant. V usage is TRBV7-9 and J usage is TRBJ2-1; TRBD2 agrees at 8 bases. The CDR3 DNA is TGTGCCAGCAGCTCGGCCCGATCAGCGGGAGCCTACAATGAGCAGTTCTTC. Its translation is CASSSARSAGAYNEQFF.